A single sample gave rise to the 19 T cell receptor beta chains below, sequenced in a study of human T cells and chemical hapten exposure. TCRdb redid the calling of the 5' RACE reads with MiXCR, one entry per CDR3 protein. The sample lists about 120,000 distinct CDR3 sequences, roughly 18% occurring once. Blood, whole and unfractionated, served as the source for total RNA extraction. The receptors here all came from a human donor in good health.

The chain links TRBV20-1 to TRBJ1-1; tentative D call: TRBD1 (5 bases). Germline loops: CDR1 DFQATT, CDR2 SNEGSKA (reference sequence). The CDR3 runs 15 residues. V gave up 1 base and J gave up 2 bases, with 14 bases separating them. CDR3 in amino acids: CSARGVGGANTEAFF. CDR3 sequence (DNA): TGCAGTGCTAGAGGAGTTGGAGGGGCCAACACTGAAGCTTTCTTT.

There are a few counts of this clonotype. The rearrangement uses TRBV7-6 and TRBJ2-4; TRBD1 might be the D (5 bases). The CDR3 length is 12 residues. V lost 6 bases to trimming and J lost 11 bases, with 14 bases between them. CDR1 is SGHVS, CDR2 FNYEAQ, per germline. The CDR3 loop reads CASRGDSPVQYF. The CDR3 region has the DNA TGTGCCAGCAGAGGGGATAGCCCGGTTCAGTACTTC.

This clonotype turned up a few times. The chain recombines TRBV6-5 with TRBJ2-1, with TRBD1 identical over 8 bases. Per the germline V gene, CDR1 is MNHEY and CDR2 is SVGAGI. This CDR3 comprises 11 residues. The J segment lost 13 bases and the V segment lost 5 bases, leaving 4 bases of the junction unmatched. In DNA form, the CDR3 reads TGTGCCAGCAGTCGACAGGGGACTCAGTTCTTC. It codes for CASSRQGTQFF.

This clonotype turned up a few times. The V and J genes are TRBV7-6 and TRBJ2-3, with TRBD2 matching 13 bases. The length of the CDR3 is 15 residues. Germline lookup yields CDR1 SGHVS and CDR2 FNYEAQ. With V trimmed by 4 bases and J by 4 bases, 2 bases remained unmatched. The CDR3: CASSSTSGRPDTQYF. In DNA, the CDR3 is TGTGCCAGCAGCTCGACTAGCGGGAGGCCAGATACGCAGTATTTT.

The chain employs TRBV15 and TRBJ2-7, with 8 bases fitting TRBD2. The trim removed 4 bases at V and 4 bases at J, leaving 9 bases unmatched. The CDR3 is 15 residues long. The germline V gene has CDR1 LNHNV and CDR2 YYDKDF (reference sequence). The CDR3 bases are TGTGCCACCAGCAAAACAGCGGGAGTAGTGTACGAGCAGTACTTC. Translated: CATSKTAGVVYEQYF.

The chain employs TRBV12-3 or TRBV12-4 and TRBJ2-3, with 8 bases that match TRBD2. This CDR3 is built from 15 residues. Losses at the gene ends were 3 bases for V and 2 bases for J; bases not matched to a gene: 4. The CDR3 nucleotides are TGTGCCAGCAGTTTTGGCGGGAGGCCCACAGATACGCAGTATTTT. It yields the protein CASSFGGRPTDTQYF.

This clonotype was picked up a small number of times. This chain links TRBV13 with TRBJ1-4; D remains ambiguous. V was cut by 4 bases and J by 6 bases, with 18 bases left in between. The CDR3 runs to 16 residues. Germline CDR1 reads PRHDT; CDR2 reads FYEKMQ (reference sequence). The CDR3 coding sequence is TGTGCCAGCAGCTCCTCTTTGAGGGAGGCGGATGAAAAACTGTTTTTT. This translates into CASSSSLREADEKLFF.

The rearrangement uses TRBV25-1 and TRBJ1-1, with D tentatively TRBD1 (5 bases). The V gene's germline CDR1 is MGHDK and CDR2 SYGVNS. The germline V and J ends were trimmed by 2 bases and 4 bases, with 11 bases remaining between them. This CDR3 contains 14 residues. The CDR3 DNA reads TGTGCCAGCAGTGAAAATAACAGGCGCACTGAAGCTTTCTTT. Protein sequence: CASSENNRRTEAFF.

The chain is built from TRBV6-6 and TRBJ2-6; 8 nucleotides agree with TRBD1. In germline, CDR1 is MNHNY, CDR2 SVGAGI (reference sequence). The V gene end was trimmed by 5 bases and the J gene end by 3 bases; junction bases not matched to a gene: 6. The CDR3 spans 16 residues. The CDR3 here is CASSSPGTGGANVLTF. The CDR3 DNA reads TGTGCCAGCAGTAGCCCCGGGACAGGTGGGGCCAACGTCCTGACTTTC.

The genes are TRBV15 and TRBJ2-3, with D possibly matching TRBD2 (6 bases). From germline, CDR1 is LNHNV and CDR2 YYDKDF (reference sequence). With 1 base removed from V and 4 bases from J, the gap between germline ends came to 9 bases. This CDR3 is 14 amino acids long. As DNA, the CDR3 is TGTGCCACCAGCAGAGGACGGGAGTCAGATACGCAGTATTTT. Translation: CATSRGRESDTQYF.

This clonotype has just a few counts. The chain has TRBV18 and TRBJ1-4; D perhaps matches TRBD1 (6 bases). Germline CDR1 reads KGHSH; CDR2 reads LQKENI. The CDR3 sequence is 14 residues long. Trimming took off 8 bases at V and 2 bases at J, with 12 bases between the two ends. For the CDR3, the DNA is TGTGCCAGCAGATACAGGGCGACTAATGAAAAACTGTTTTTT. Amino acids: CASRYRATNEKLFF.

The chain employs TRBV4-1 and TRBJ2-3, with 11 bases lining up with TRBD2. Per germline, CDR1 MGHRA and CDR2 YSYEKL. Germline trimming cut 3 bases from V and 3 bases from J; bases unmatched to any gene: 2. The CDR3 has 15 residues. In nucleotides, the CDR3 is TGCGCCAGCAGCCAGGGACTAGCGGAAACAGATACGCAGTATTTT. As protein: CASSQGLAETDTQYF.

In the case of this clonotype: A much larger clone sits a single nucleotide away, making a read error possible. The chain joins TRBV10-2 to TRBJ2-1; 12 bases are a match to TRBD2. Germline loops: CDR1 WSHSY, CDR2 SAAADI. CDR3 length equals 17 residues. CDR3 DNA sequence: TGCGCCAGCAGGCCCGGACTAGCGGGAAACAACTACAATGAGCAGTCCTTC. This sequence encodes CASRPGLAGNNYNEQSF.

The chain couples TRBV29-1 to TRBJ2-1; D call uncertain. Trimming stripped 4 bases from V and 12 bases from J, with 10 bases between. CDR3 size: 10 residues. CDR1 and CDR2 (germline): SQVTM, ANQGSEA. The CDR3 protein is CSVVKGRQFF. CDR3 in DNA: TGCAGCGTTGTGAAGGGAAGGCAGTTCTTC.

The V call is TRBV27, the J call TRBJ2-7, with D possibly matching TRBD1 (5 bases). The CDR3 consists of 15 residues. The germline V and J ends were trimmed by 3 bases and 2 bases, with 14 bases remaining between them. Germline V gene data show CDR1 as MNHEY and CDR2 as SMNVEV (reference sequence). In nucleotides, the CDR3 is TGTGCCAGCAGTTTCCTCGGACAAAGGGCCTACGAGCAGTACTTC. It translates to CASSFLGQRAYEQYF.

This rearrangement joins TRBV6-1 to TRBJ1-5; D call uncertain. CDR3 length: 15 residues. Trimming removed 2 bases from V and 0 bases from J, with 8 bases in between. Germline lookup yields CDR1 MNHNS and CDR2 SASEGT. The CDR3 coding sequence is TGTGCCAGCAGTGAATACGGGTATAGCAATCAGCCCCAGCATTTT. This sequence encodes CASSEYGYSNQPQHF.

A note on this clonotype: At one boundary the junction diverges from the germline segment, which might be a read error. CDR3 residues: CSVRHSGQGYEQYF. The CDR3 DNA reads TGCAGTGTTAGACACTCGGGACAGGGTTACGAGCAGTACTTC. V gene TRBV20-1 combines with J gene TRBJ2-7; 9 bases fit TRBD1. Germline V gives CDR1 DFQATT, CDR2 SNEGSKA (reference sequence). This CDR3 is built from 14 residues.

This clonotype has more than one count but fewer than ten. The chain uses TRBV5-1 and TRBJ2-5; D is unclear. V lost 0 bases to trimming and J lost 5 bases, with 11 bases between them. The CDR3 has 14 amino acids. Germline CDR1 SGHRS, CDR2 YFSETQ. The CDR3 sequence: CASSLGGPQETQYF. The CDR3 bases are TGCGCCAGCAGCTTGGGTGGCCCGCAGGAGACCCAGTACTTC.

The chain carries TRBV7-8 and TRBJ2-3; D possibly matches TRBD1 or TRBD2 (6 bases each). This CDR3 is 15 amino acids long. The germline V and J ends were trimmed by 1 base and 5 bases, with 13 bases remaining between them. Germline V gives CDR1 SGHVS, CDR2 FQNEAQ. Here the CDR3 DNA reads TGTGCCAGCAGCTTAGTAGGGGGGAATGTAGATACGCAGTATTTT. Translating it yields CASSLVGGNVDTQYF. The whole variable domain, filled in from reference TRBV7-8 and TRBJ2-3, reads GAGVSQSPRYKVAKRGQDVALRCDPISGHVSLFWYQQALGQGPEFLTYFQNEAQLDKSGLPSDRFFAERPEGSVSTLKIQRTQQEDSAVYLCASSLVGGNVDTQYFGPGTRLTVL.